The entry below gives a single TCR beta chain sequence along with its context. From blood CD8+ and CD4+ T cells, the TCR beta chain was sequenced. Negative magnetic isolation gave CD8+ and CD4+ cells; FACS enriched CD8+ TEMRA. Germline loops: CDR1 ENHRY, CDR2 SYGVKD. V lost 3 bases to trimming and J lost 0 bases, with 11 bases between them. This CDR3 has 15 amino acids. RNA, at about 0.45 to 1 ug, was reverse transcribed with random hexamers. By means of immunoSEQ multiplex PCR, TCR beta CDR3 spanning 54 Vbeta and 13 Jbeta underwent amplification. One entry per CDR3 protein results from TCRdb running MiXCR on the immunoSEQ multiplex PCR reads. The sample has a few hundred thousand distinct CDR3 sequences; over 90% are singletons. This sample is part of a study of CD8 T cells in Susac syndrome.

The chain is built from TRBV10-3 and TRBJ2-5, with D perhaps matching TRBD1 (6 bases). Sequencing was done on a sample of CD4+ T cells from PBMCs. This TCR was recovered from a human donor with multiple sclerosis. CDR3 DNA: TGTGCCATCAGTGATGGGACACTGTACCAAGAGACCCAGTACTTC. Translating gives CAISDGTLYQETQYF.